Shown below are 2 T cell receptor beta chains from a single sample sequenced in a study of shared clonotypes between healthy human individuals (dated by TCRdb to 2020 to 2022). The library came from the immunoSEQ multiplex PCR assay. Entries here come from immuneACCESS through TCRdb and include only in-frame sequences with V and J called. Some clones fail to appear in such tables; in the studies checked, an unresolved V gene covers under half of the shortfall, and the cause of the remainder is unknown. The sample yields around 2,000,000 clones; less than 95% were counted once. In total, the top ten clones hold 1% to 1.3% of the sample. CD8 naive samples were CD45RO-negative cells positively selected for CCR7, giving a CD45RA+CCR7+ population that excluded TemRA cells. Sequencing input: naive CD8+ T cells sorted from blood. In light of the paper, this sample's cell subset or site label describes: CD45RA+CCR7+. The receptors were gathered from a man younger than 30 in good health.

This chain connects TRBV6-5 to TRBJ1-1, with 7 bases identical to TRBD1. The ends lost 2 bases at V and 11 bases at J; junction bases unmatched: 5. CDR3 length equals 12 residues. Germline CDR1 MNHEY, CDR2 SVGAGI. In DNA, the CDR3 is TGTGCCAGCAGTTACCTCAGGGGGAGGGCTTTCTTT. Amino acids: CASSYLRGRAFF.

The chain recombines TRBV15 with TRBJ2-7; 10 bases map to TRBD2. This CDR3 spans 15 amino acids. In germline, CDR1 is LNHNV, CDR2 YYDKDF (reference sequence). The junction had 2 bases not matched to a gene; V was cut back by 3 bases and J by 0 bases. The CDR3 sequence: CATSSGLADSYEQYF. CDR3 bases: TGTGCCACCAGCAGTGGACTAGCGGACTCCTACGAGCAGTACTTC.